These 5 T cell receptor beta chains originate from one sample sequenced in a study of response to subunit inactivated influenza vaccine. TCRdb re-derived calls from the RT-PCR reads in MiXCR, one entry per CDR3 protein. The data show hundreds of thousands of distinct CDR3 sequences, over 9% seen once. The data also belong to a second study, concerning T cells expressing NK-cell markers. As reported in that work: 5'RACE template switching with UMIs generated TCR beta cDNA.

Sequenced material: PBMCs from blood, taken on the day of vaccination. The receptors were sampled from a man aged 45-65 years who received an inactivated influenza vaccine.

Remarks on this clonotype: A much larger clone lies one base from this, so it may be a read error. No DNA is shown, since the ends of the CDR3 on it are uncertain; the CDR3 is the one TCRdb lists. The V gene is TRBV27, the J gene TRBJ2-7; the table's TRBD1 call for D was not verified on the DNA. Germline V CDR1 and CDR2: MNHEY, SMNVEV (reference sequence). The CDR3 length equals 15 residues, ends included. The CDR3 loop reads CASSGVGTGAYEHYF.

The V and J genes are TRBV2 and TRBJ2-1; possibly TRBD2 for D (5 bases). Germline V gives CDR1 SNHLY, CDR2 FYNNEI. The length of the CDR3 is 14 residues. Deletions cut 5 bases from V and 8 bases from J, with 16 bases between. This CDR3 is CASSQGLPFDEQFF. CDR3 nucleotides: TGTGCCAGCAGTCAAGGACTCCCCTTTGATGAGCAGTTCTTC.

About this clonotype: A single base separates this from a much larger clone, so it may be a read error. This chain links TRBV12-3 or TRBV12-4 with TRBJ2-7, with 10 bases identical to TRBD1. The CDR3 length is 14 residues. DNA for the CDR3: TGTGCCAGCTGTTTGACGGGACAGGGGAACGAGCAGTACTTC. Protein sequence: CASCLTGQGNEQYF.

The genes are TRBV25-1 and TRBJ2-2; D gene ambiguous. CDR3 size: 15 residues. Trimming removed 4 bases at V and 4 bases at J, with 13 bases between. CDR1 and CDR2 (germline): MGHDK, SYGVNS. CDR3 sequence (DNA): TGTGCCAGCAGTGTCAGAGGACGCCTCACCGGGGAGCTGTTTTTT. Its translation is CASSVRGRLTGELFF.

The sample holds a few counts of this clonotype. Written as DNA, the CDR3 is TGTGCCACCAGCAAACGGGTTTCCTATAATTCACCCCTCCACTTT. Its translation: CATSKRVSYNSPLHF. The chain has TRBV15 and TRBJ1-6; unclear D gene. V lost 4 bases, J lost 1 base, and 8 bases lay in between. CDR1 is LNHNV, CDR2 YYDKDF, per germline (reference sequence). The CDR3 sequence is 15 residues long.